Shown below are 10 T cell receptor beta chains from a single sample sequenced in a study of cytomegalovirus exposure and HLA in healthy donors. Using immunoSEQ multiplex PCR, the repertoire was profiled, and TCRdb retains in-frame clones only, with some absent. The sample shows 100,000 to 150,000 clones, roughly 90% of them seen only once. Input material: PBMCs. The receptors stem from a woman between 18 and 29 years old in good health and CMV-seronegative.

The chain uses TRBV13 and TRBJ2-1; 9 nucleotides agree with TRBD2. Germline CDR1 reads PRHDT; CDR2 reads FYEKMQ (reference sequence). The J segment lost 0 bases and the V segment lost 4 bases, leaving 10 bases of the junction unmatched. The CDR3 is 18 residues long. Here the CDR3 reads CASSSSGTSGRSYNEQFF. The CDR3 bases are TGTGCCAGCAGCTCTAGTGGCACTAGCGGGCGCTCCTACAATGAGCAGTTCTTC.

The chain employs TRBV5-6 and TRBJ2-7; 7 bases agree with TRBD1. The CDR3 consists of 14 residues. Trimming removed 0 bases from V and 1 base from J; junction bases left unmatched: 1. CDR1 is SGHDT, CDR2 YYEEEE, per germline. CDR3 in amino acids: CASSLEGASYEQYF. CDR3 bases: TGTGCCAGCAGCTTGGAGGGGGCTTCCTACGAGCAGTACTTC.

The sample holds one count of this clone. J is TRBJ1-1 and V is TRBV11-1, with 7 bases that match TRBD1. CDR1 and CDR2 from the germline V gene are SGHAT and FQDESV (reference sequence). Trimming cost V 5 bases and J 1 base; bases outside gene matches: 4. The length of the CDR3 is 14 residues. The CDR3 DNA is TGTGCCAGCAGCCATAACAGGGGGAACACTGAAGCTTTCTTT. This gives the protein CASSHNRGNTEAFF.

The rearrangement joins TRBV10-2 to TRBJ2-7; the match to TRBD2 covers 11 bases. Germline values: CDR1 WSHSY, CDR2 SAAADI. The CDR3 has 17 amino acids. V shed 2 bases, J shed 5 bases, and the junction held 11 bases outside the gene matches. Written as DNA, the CDR3 is TGCGCCAGCAGTGAGGGGGTAGCGGGAGGGCCTTCCGACGAGCAGTACTTC. Translated, it gives CASSEGVAGGPSDEQYF.

The chain has TRBV11-2 and TRBJ2-4, with TRBD1 as a possible D gene (5 bases). The V gene's germline CDR1 is SGHAT and CDR2 FQNNGV. V lost 6 bases, J lost 0 bases, and 12 bases lay in between. This CDR3 has 15 amino acids. The CDR3 here is CASSIPGLAKNIQYF. CDR3 coding DNA: TGTGCCAGCAGTATCCCAGGGTTAGCCAAAAACATTCAGTACTTC.

The chain carries TRBV6-5 and TRBJ2-3, with TRBD1 matching 9 bases. This CDR3 has 13 amino acids. The germline CDR1 and CDR2 sequences are MNHEY and SVGAGI. J was trimmed by 4 bases and V by 4 bases; bases with no gene match: 0. CDR3 DNA sequence: TGTGCCAGCAGTTGGACAGGGGCAGATACGCAGTATTTT. Its protein is CASSWTGADTQYF.

This clone was counted a single time. V usage is TRBV5-4 and J usage is TRBJ2-1; TRBD2 matches 12 bases. The CDR3 has 16 amino acids. Germline-derived CDR1 and CDR2 are SGHNT and YYREEE (reference sequence). V lost 6 bases, J lost 6 bases, and 10 bases stayed unmatched. The CDR3 DNA sequence: TGTGCCAGCAACACACGACTAGCGGGAGACCCCAATGAGCAGTTCTTC. Encoded protein: CASNTRLAGDPNEQFF.

V gene TRBV29-1 combines with J gene TRBJ2-7; tentative D call: TRBD1 (6 bases). The CDR3 has 16 amino acids. The germline V gene encodes CDR1 SQVTM and CDR2 ANQGSEA. Deletions cut 0 bases from V and 1 base from J, with 16 bases between. CDR3 loop: CSVEDLHQGMSYEQYF. The CDR3 coding sequence is TGCAGCGTTGAAGATCTTCACCAGGGGATGTCCTACGAGCAGTACTTC.

V usage is TRBV10-3 and J usage is TRBJ1-2, with 7 bases that match TRBD1. The CDR3 is 16 amino acids. In germline, CDR1 is ENHRY, CDR2 SYGVKD. V lost 4 bases, J lost 6 bases, and 14 bases stayed unmatched. In DNA form, the CDR3 reads TGTGCCATCAGTGTGCCGTCGACAGGGTCTAATGATGGCTACACCTTC. Encoded protein: CAISVPSTGSNDGYTF.

The chain combines TRBV19 with TRBJ2-7, with TRBD2 as a possible D gene (6 bases). This CDR3 region has 14 residues. V lost 6 bases to trimming and J lost 2 bases, with 14 bases between them. CDR1 and CDR2 (germline): LNHDA, SQIVND (reference sequence). In DNA, the CDR3 is TGTGCCAGTAGAGCTTCTAGCGTCCCCTACGAGCAGTACTTC. This codes for CASRASSVPYEQYF.